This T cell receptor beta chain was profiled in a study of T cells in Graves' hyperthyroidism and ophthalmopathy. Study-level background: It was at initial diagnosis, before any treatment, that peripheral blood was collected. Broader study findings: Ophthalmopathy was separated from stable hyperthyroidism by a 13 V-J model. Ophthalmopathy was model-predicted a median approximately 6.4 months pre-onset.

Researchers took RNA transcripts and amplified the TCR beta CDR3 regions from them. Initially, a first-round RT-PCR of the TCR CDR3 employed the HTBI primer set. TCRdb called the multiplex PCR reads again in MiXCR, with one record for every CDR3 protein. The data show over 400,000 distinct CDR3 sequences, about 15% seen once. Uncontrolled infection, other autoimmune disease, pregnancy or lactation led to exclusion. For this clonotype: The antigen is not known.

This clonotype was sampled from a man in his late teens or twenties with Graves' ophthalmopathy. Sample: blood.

This chain's CDR3 is CASSPVPGADTGELFF. The DNA of the CDR3 is TGTGCCAGCAGTCCAGTCCCAGGGGCCGACACCGGGGAGCTGTTTTTT. The V gene is TRBV6-2 or TRBV6-3, the J gene TRBJ2-2; the D gene is possibly TRBD1 (6 bases). The V gene's germline CDR1 is MNHEY and CDR2 SVGEGT. Trimming removed 5 bases at V and 3 bases at J, with 16 bases between. This CDR3 spans 16 amino acids.